The T cell receptor (beta chain) described here comes from a study of Ad26.COV2.S vaccination and SARS-CoV-2 variants. Study-wide results and limits: Recipients of either vaccine or placebo displayed similar breadth of non-spike TCRs.

With respect to this clone: The antigen is unknown.

The assay was immunoSEQ multiplex PCR, and TCRdb's table has in-frame clones only and misses some. The sample shows about 240,000 clones, approximately 88% of them seen only once. Documented treatment: about 20 received Ad26.COV2.S at low or high dose, single or two shots; roughly 5 received placebo; per-sample allocation not given. Sampling occurred on day 63 after the first vaccine or placebo injection. Cohort 1b enrolled adults aged 18-55 years in Boston. Deletions cut 0 bases from V and 4 bases from J, with 21 bases between. CDR3 length: 18 amino acids. The germline CDR1 and CDR2 sequences are LGHNA and YSLEER.

The sequence was obtained from a person between 18 and 65 years old who received the Ad26.COV2.S COVID-19 vaccine or a placebo. Sequencing used peripheral blood, obtained in a trial of Ad26.COV2.S vaccine versus placebo. V and J are TRBV4-3 and TRBJ1-2; possible D gene TRBD1, 6 bases. The CDR3 loop reads CASSQDQNRFGQSYGYTF. CDR3 DNA: TGCGCCAGCAGCCAAGATCAGAATAGATTCGGACAGTCCTATGGCTACACCTTC.